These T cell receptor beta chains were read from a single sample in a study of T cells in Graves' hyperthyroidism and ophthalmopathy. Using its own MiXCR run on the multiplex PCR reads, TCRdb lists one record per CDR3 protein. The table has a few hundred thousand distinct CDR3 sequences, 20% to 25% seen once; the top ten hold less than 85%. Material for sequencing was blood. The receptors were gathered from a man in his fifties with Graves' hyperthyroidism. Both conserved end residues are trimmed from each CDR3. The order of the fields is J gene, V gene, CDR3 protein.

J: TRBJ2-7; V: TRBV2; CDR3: ASSSSGTQSYEQY
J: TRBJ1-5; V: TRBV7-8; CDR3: ASSRGGTQPQH
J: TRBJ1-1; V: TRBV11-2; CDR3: ASSLIGAPTEAF
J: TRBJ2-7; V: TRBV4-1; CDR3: ASSPSGSFEQY
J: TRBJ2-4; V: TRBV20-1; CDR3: SAAFVAKNIQY
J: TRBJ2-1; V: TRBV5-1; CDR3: ASSSTGAVAGGDEQF
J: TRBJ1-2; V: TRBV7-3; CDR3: ASSPDRGYYGYT
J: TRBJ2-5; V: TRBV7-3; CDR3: ASSLLGDETQY
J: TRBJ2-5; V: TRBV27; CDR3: ATSDAGEETQC
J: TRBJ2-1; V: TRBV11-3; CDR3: ASSPRTGQGGNEQF
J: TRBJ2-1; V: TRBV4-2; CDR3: ASSQDRAGGPGNEQF
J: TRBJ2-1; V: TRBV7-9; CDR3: ASGGDRGKYNEQF
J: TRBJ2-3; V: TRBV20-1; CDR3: SASGAGRTDTQY
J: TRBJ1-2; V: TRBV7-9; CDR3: ASSFGVLGAGNSYGYT
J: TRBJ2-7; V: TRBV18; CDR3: ASSPPERAHEQY
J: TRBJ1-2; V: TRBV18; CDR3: ASSPQAGEHGYT
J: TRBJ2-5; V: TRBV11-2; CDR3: ASSLAGPQETQY
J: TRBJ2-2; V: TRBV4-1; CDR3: ASSLAGASGELF
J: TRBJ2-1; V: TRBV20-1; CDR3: SARDLVRGEQF
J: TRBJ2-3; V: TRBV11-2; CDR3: ASSSSQRGSTDTQY
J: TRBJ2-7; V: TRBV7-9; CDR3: ASSFSGQGRYEQY
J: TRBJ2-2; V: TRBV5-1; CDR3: ASTPRQGSAGELF
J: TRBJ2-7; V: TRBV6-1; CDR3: ASTKTTGGGSYEQY
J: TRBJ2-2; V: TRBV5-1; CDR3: ASRPGLAGLHGELF
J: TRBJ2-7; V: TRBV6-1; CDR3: ASNPQGVDSYEQY
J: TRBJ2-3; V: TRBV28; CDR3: ASSSPSRGRDTQY
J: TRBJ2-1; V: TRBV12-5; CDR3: ASGLDGGNEQF
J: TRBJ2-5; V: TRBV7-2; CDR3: ASSLVTGPETQY
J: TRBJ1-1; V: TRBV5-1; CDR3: ASSFRSTGAGTEAF
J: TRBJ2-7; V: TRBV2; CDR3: ASREGGEQY
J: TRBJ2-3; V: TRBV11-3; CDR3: ASSLNVEDTQY
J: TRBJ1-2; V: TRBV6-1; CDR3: ASGQIRGGYT
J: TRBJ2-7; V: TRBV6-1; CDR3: ASGNGLVAFEEQY
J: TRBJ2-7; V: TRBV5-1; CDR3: ASSLWGREDEQY